This record concerns one T cell receptor beta chain sequence. The CDR3 sequence is 12 residues long. The ends were cut back, 5 bases at V and 3 bases at J, with 5 bases in the middle. TCRdb itself ran the 5' RACE reads through MiXCR, one entry per CDR3 protein. The sample carries 300,000 to 350,000 distinct CDR3 sequences, 20% to 25% recorded once. The source of the sample is a study of CD8 T cells in ankylosing spondylitis. The sequencing input was blood, either unsorted or a sorted T cell fraction (not recorded which). The sequence was obtained from a female donor with ankylosing spondylitis or in good health (not recorded which). The chain recombines TRBV12-3 or TRBV12-4 with TRBJ1-3; unclear D gene. Here the CDR3 reads CASSVDGNTIYF. CDR3 in DNA: TGTGCCAGCAGTGTGGATGGAAACACCATATATTTT.